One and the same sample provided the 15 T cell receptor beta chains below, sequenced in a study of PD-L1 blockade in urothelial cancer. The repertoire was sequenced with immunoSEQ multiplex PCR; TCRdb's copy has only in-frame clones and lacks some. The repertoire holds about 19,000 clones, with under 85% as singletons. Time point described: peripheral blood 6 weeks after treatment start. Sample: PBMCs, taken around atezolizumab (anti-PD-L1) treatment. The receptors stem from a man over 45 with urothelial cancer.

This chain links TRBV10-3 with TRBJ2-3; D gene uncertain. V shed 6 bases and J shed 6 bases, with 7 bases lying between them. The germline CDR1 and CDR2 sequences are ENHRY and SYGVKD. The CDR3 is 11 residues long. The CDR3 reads CAIRELDTQYF. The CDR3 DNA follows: TGTGCCATCAGGGAGCTGGATACGCAGTATTTT.

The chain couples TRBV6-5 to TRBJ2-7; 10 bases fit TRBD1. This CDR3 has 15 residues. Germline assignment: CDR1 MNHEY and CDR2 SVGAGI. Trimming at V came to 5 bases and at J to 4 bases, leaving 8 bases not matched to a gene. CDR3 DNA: TGTGCCAGCAGTCACCGGGACAGGGGAGCGTACGAGCAGTACTTC. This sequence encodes CASSHRDRGAYEQYF.

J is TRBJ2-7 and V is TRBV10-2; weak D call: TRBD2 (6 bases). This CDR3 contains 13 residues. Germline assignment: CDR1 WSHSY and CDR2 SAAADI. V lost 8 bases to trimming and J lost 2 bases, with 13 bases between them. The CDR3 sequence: CASGGTSTYEQYV. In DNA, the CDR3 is TGCGCCAGCGGGGGGACGTCTACCTACGAGCAGTACGTC.

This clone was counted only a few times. For the CDR3, the DNA is TGCGCCAGCAGCTCTCCGGACAGGGCTAACTATGGCTACACCTTC. It yields the protein CASSSPDRANYGYTF. The chain has TRBV5-1 and TRBJ1-2, with 8 positions matching TRBD1. J gave up 0 bases and V 3 bases, and 4 bases lay outside the gene matches. The CDR3 extends over 15 amino acids. In germline, CDR1 is SGHRS, CDR2 YFSETQ.

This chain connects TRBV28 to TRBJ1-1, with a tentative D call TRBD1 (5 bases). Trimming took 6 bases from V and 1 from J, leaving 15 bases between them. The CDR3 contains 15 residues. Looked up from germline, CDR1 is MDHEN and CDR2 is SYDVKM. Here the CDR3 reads CASRNPGTANTEAFF. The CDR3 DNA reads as TGTGCCAGCAGAAATCCCGGGACTGCGAACACTGAAGCTTTCTTT.

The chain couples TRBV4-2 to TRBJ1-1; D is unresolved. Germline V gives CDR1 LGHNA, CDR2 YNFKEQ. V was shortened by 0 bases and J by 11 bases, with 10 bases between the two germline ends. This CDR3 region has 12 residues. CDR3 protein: CASSQDQLRAFF. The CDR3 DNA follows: TGTGCCAGCAGCCAAGATCAACTCAGGGCTTTCTTT.

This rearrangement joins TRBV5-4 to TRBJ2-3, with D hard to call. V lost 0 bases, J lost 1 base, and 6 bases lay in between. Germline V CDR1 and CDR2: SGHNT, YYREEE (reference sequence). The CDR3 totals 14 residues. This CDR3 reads CASSLEGGTDTQYF. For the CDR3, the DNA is TGTGCCAGCAGCTTGGAAGGAGGCACAGATACGCAGTATTTT.

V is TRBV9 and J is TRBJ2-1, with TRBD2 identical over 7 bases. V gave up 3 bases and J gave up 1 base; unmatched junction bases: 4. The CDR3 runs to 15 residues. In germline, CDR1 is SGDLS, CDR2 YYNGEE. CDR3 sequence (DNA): TGTGCCAGCAGCGACGTCGGGAGGTCCTACAATGAGCAGTTCTTC. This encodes CASSDVGRSYNEQFF.

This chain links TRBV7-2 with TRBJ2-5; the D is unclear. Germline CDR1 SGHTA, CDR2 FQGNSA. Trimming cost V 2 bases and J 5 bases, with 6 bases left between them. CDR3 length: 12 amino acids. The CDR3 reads CASSLTEETQYF. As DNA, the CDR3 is TGTGCCAGCAGCTTAACGGAGGAGACCCAGTACTTC.

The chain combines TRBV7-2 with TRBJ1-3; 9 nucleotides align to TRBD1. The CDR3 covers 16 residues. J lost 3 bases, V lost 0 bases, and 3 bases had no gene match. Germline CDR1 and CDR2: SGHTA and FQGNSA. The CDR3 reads CASSLAGTGRGNTIYF. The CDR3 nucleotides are TGTGCCAGCAGCTTAGCCGGGACAGGGCGTGGAAACACCATATATTTT.

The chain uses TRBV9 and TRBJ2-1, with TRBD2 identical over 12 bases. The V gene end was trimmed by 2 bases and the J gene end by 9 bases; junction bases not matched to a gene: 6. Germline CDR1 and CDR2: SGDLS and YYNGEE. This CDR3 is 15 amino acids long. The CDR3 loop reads CASSVLAGGITEQFF. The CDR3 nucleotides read TGTGCCAGCAGCGTTCTAGCGGGAGGGATTACTGAGCAGTTCTTC.

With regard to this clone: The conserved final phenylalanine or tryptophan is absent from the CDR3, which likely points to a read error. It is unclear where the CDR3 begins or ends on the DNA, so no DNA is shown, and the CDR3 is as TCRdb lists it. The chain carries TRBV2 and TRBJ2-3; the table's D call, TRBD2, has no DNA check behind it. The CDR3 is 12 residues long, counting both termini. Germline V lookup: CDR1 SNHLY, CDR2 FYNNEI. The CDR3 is CASSEARVISGI.

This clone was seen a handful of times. CDR3 amino acids: CASSPPRGNLNTEAFF. The CDR3 region has the DNA TGTGCCAGCTCACCACCCAGGGGCAACCTGAACACTGAAGCTTTCTTT. This sequence joins TRBV18 and TRBJ1-1, with D possibly being TRBD1 (6 bases). Between the trimmed V and J ends, which lost 0 bases and 0 bases, there was a span of 11 bases. Germline V gives CDR1 KGHSH, CDR2 LQKENI. CDR3 size: 16 residues.

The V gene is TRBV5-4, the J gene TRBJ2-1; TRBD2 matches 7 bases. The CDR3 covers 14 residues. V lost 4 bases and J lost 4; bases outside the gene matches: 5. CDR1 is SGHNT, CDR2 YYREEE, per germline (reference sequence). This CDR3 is CASSLGTMYNEQFF. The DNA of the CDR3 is TGTGCCAGCAGCCTCGGGACTATGTACAATGAGCAGTTCTTC.

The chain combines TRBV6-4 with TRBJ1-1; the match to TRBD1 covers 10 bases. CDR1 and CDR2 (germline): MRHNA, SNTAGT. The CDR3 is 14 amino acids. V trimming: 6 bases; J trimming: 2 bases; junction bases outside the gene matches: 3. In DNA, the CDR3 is TGTGCCAGCAGAGACAGGGGGCAAAACACTGAAGCTTTCTTT. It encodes CASRDRGQNTEAFF.